The 32 T cell receptor beta chains reported below all come from one sample, sequenced in a study of blood T cell repertoires in COVID-19 (dated by TCRdb to the early 2020s). The library was obtained by the immunoSEQ multiplex PCR assay. TCRdb re-hosts the immuneACCESS table, in-frame sequences only. Its copies lack some clones; in the studies checked, an unresolved V gene accounts for under half of them, and the cause for the rest is not known. Present in this sample are tens of thousands of clones, more than 60% of which were seen just once. The leading ten clones occupy roughly 28% of the sample. The sequenced material came from peripheral blood. All receptors derive from a woman aged 70-85 years with acute or convalescent COVID-19.

The chain's CDR3 is CASSLDTGSYGGYTF. CDR3 nucleotides: TGTGCCAGCAGCTTAGACACCGGGTCATACGGCGGCTACACCTTC. The chain joins TRBV11-2 to TRBJ1-2; D ambiguous. The length of the CDR3 is 15 residues. Trimming pared 0 bases from V and 8 bases from J, leaving 16 bases between. Germline loops: CDR1 SGHAT, CDR2 FQNNGV.

V usage is TRBV6-5 and J usage is TRBJ2-5, with 9 bases identical to TRBD1. Germline CDR1 reads MNHEY; CDR2 reads SVGAGI. The V gene end was trimmed by 4 bases and the J gene end by 5 bases; junction bases not matched to a gene: 5. The CDR3 loop spans 14 amino acids. CDR3 DNA sequence: TGTGCCAGCAGTTTTACAGGGGGCTGGGAGACCCAGTACTTC. Amino acid sequence: CASSFTGGWETQYF.

The gene calls are TRBV7-9 and TRBJ1-6, with 10 bases that match TRBD1. Trimming took 8 bases from V and 7 from J; bases not matched to a gene: 2. Germline loops: CDR1 SEHNR, CDR2 FQNEAQ (reference sequence). CDR3 size: 13 residues. The CDR3 sequence: CASSGQGNSPLHF. In DNA, the CDR3 is TGTGCCAGCTCGGGACAGGGGAATTCACCCCTCCACTTT.

The genes are TRBV30 and TRBJ2-1; 11 bases line up with TRBD2. This CDR3 region has 15 residues. The germline CDR1 and CDR2 sequences are GTSNPN and SVGIG (reference sequence). With 2 bases clipped from V and 4 bases from J, the junction kept 4 bases outside the gene matches. The chain's CDR3 is CAWSKGLAAYNEQFF. CDR3 DNA: TGTGCCTGGAGTAAGGGACTAGCGGCTTACAATGAGCAGTTCTTC. The full variable domain, with the rest looked up from reference TRBV30 and TRBJ2-1, is SQTIHQWPATLVQPVGSPLSLECTVEGTSNPNLYWYRQAAGRGLQLLFYSVGIGQISSEVPQNLSASRPQDRQFILSSKKLLLSDSGFYLCAWSKGLAAYNEQFFGPGTRLTVL.

J is TRBJ2-3 and V is TRBV18; a weak D match, TRBD1 (5 bases). The CDR3 has 15 amino acids. Germline-derived CDR1 and CDR2 are KGHSH and LQKENI. V lost 0 bases and J lost 2, with 9 bases in between. The CDR3 here is CASSPPSQATDTQYF. CDR3 DNA: TGTGCCAGCTCACCACCTTCACAGGCCACAGATACGCAGTATTTT.

The chain employs TRBV10-2 and TRBJ1-2; D unclear. The CDR3 spans 14 residues. Germline CDR1 reads WSHSY; CDR2 reads SAAADI. Trimming removed 0 bases at V and 8 bases at J, with 13 bases between. The CDR3 spells CASSESFVSSGYTF. DNA for the CDR3: TGCGCCAGCAGTGAGTCGTTCGTGTCTTCGGGCTACACCTTC.

The CDR3 coding sequence is TGCGCCAGCAGCCAAGTAATGAGCTCCTATAATTCACCCCTCCACTTT. Its protein is CASSQVMSSYNSPLHF. The V call is TRBV4-1, the J call TRBJ1-6; D not certain. Trimming pared 1 base from V and 0 bases from J, leaving 7 bases between. The CDR3 runs 16 residues. Germline V gene lookup returns CDR1 MGHRA and CDR2 YSYEKL.

The chain links TRBV18 to TRBJ1-6; 7 nucleotides line up with TRBD1. The J segment lost 14 bases and the V segment lost 4 bases, leaving 11 bases of the junction unmatched. This CDR3 is 14 amino acids long. Germline values: CDR1 KGHSH, CDR2 LQKENI. Here the CDR3 DNA reads TGTGCCAGCTCACTCCAACGGGACAGTCTCTCCCTCCACTTT. This sequence encodes CASSLQRDSLSLHF.

This clone was found once. The chain uses TRBV9 and TRBJ2-2; the D gene is possibly TRBD1 (6 bases). This CDR3 contains 14 residues. Germline CDR1 SGDLS, CDR2 YYNGEE. V lost 4 bases and J 5 bases, leaving 12 bases between the germline ends. CDR3 region: CASSLQGQTGELFF. Written as DNA, the CDR3 is TGTGCCAGCAGCCTCCAGGGGCAGACCGGGGAGCTGTTTTTT.

By sample share, this clone is medium-sized. The chain recombines TRBV5-1 with TRBJ2-7; D perhaps matches TRBD2 (7 bases). Trimming removed 0 bases from V and 5 bases from J, with 18 bases in between. The CDR3 has 16 residues. Germline CDR1 and CDR2: SGHRS and YFSETQ. In nucleotides, the CDR3 is TGCGCCAGCAGCTTGGCCCAGGGGAGGGGGGTGAACGAGCAGTACTTC. It translates to CASSLAQGRGVNEQYF.

CDR3 nucleotide sequence: TGTGCCAGCTCACCCAGTGGGAGAAACACTGAAGCTTTCTTT. Its protein is CASSPSGRNTEAFF. The chain has TRBV18 and TRBJ1-1; D uncertain. The CDR3 length is 14 residues. Looked up from germline, CDR1 is KGHSH and CDR2 is LQKENI. The V and J ends lost 3 bases and 2 bases respectively, with 10 bases between them.

J is TRBJ1-1 and V is TRBV28, with D unclear. The CDR3 contains 13 residues. V was clipped by 6 bases and J by 4 bases, with 12 bases between them. The germline CDR1 and CDR2 sequences are MDHEN and SYDVKM. The CDR3, as DNA: TGTGCCAGCAGCCTCTTGAGGGCCACTGAAGCTTTCTTT. Translated, it gives CASSLLRATEAFF.

The chain combines TRBV5-1 with TRBJ2-5; D unresolved. The germline V and J ends were trimmed by 0 bases and 1 base, with 16 bases remaining between them. The CDR3 length is 17 residues. Germline CDR1 reads SGHRS; CDR2 reads YFSETQ. The CDR3 loop is CASSLGHSKVPQETQYF. CDR3 in DNA: TGCGCCAGCAGCTTGGGACACTCGAAGGTCCCCCAAGAGACCCAGTACTTC.

The rearrangement joins TRBV5-4 to TRBJ2-7; TRBD1 aligns across 8 bases. The germline V gene has CDR1 SGHNT and CDR2 YYREEE (reference sequence). The CDR3 totals 15 residues. The V and J ends lost 3 bases and 2 bases, in that order; junction bases with no gene match: 7. The CDR3 protein is CASSSPRQGPYEQYF. CDR3 nucleotides: TGTGCCAGCAGCTCCCCCCGACAGGGGCCCTACGAGCAGTACTTC.

This chain links TRBV5-6 with TRBJ1-2; D may be TRBD1 (6 bases). Trimming took off 0 bases at V and 5 bases at J, with 17 bases between the two ends. The germline gives CDR1 SGHDT, CDR2 YYEEEE. The CDR3 is 16 residues long. This CDR3 is CASSLAGTSEVYGYTF. The CDR3 DNA is TGTGCCAGCAGCTTGGCCGGGACATCTGAAGTATATGGCTACACCTTC.

The gene calls are TRBV19 and TRBJ1-1, with TRBD1 identical over 8 bases. Germline trimming cut 3 bases from V and 5 bases from J; bases unmatched to any gene: 5. Germline-derived CDR1 and CDR2 are LNHDA and SQIVND (reference sequence). The CDR3 runs 14 residues. In nucleotides, the CDR3 is TGTGCCAGTAGTATTTCGGACAGGGAAACTGAAGCTTTCTTT. Encoded protein: CASSISDRETEAFF. Based on the CDR3 plus reference TRBV19 and TRBJ1-1, the full variable domain is DGGITQSPKYLFRKEGQNVTLSCEQNLNHDAMYWYRQDPGQGLRLIYYSQIVNDFQKGDIAEGYSVSREKKESFPLTVTSAQKNPTAFYLCASSISDRETEAFFGQGTRLTVV.

The chain has TRBV7-2 and TRBJ2-5; possible D gene TRBD1, 6 bases. Germline CDR1 reads SGHTA; CDR2 reads FQGNSA. V was cut by 2 bases and J by 3 bases, with 10 bases left in between. CDR3 size: 14 residues. The CDR3 DNA follows: TGTGCCAGCAGCTTAACCGGGACAAAAGAGACCCAGTACTTC. Protein product: CASSLTGTKETQYF.

The chain carries TRBV7-2 and TRBJ2-7; TRBD1 might be the D (5 bases). This CDR3 region has 16 residues. CDR1 SGHTA and CDR2 FQGNSA come from the germline V gene. V gave up 6 bases and J gave up 0 bases, with 18 bases separating them. CDR3 sequence reads: CASRRNPDTPSYEQYF. DNA for the CDR3: TGTGCCAGCAGAAGAAATCCGGACACACCCTCCTACGAGCAGTACTTC.

CDR3 region: CATSRDRGREKLFF. CDR3 nucleotide sequence: TGTGCCACCAGCAGAGACAGGGGGCGCGAAAAACTGTTTTTT. The V call is TRBV15, the J call TRBJ1-4; 8 nucleotides align to TRBD1. The CDR3 covers 14 residues. CDR1 and CDR2 (germline): LNHNV, YYDKDF (reference sequence). The V and J ends lost 0 bases and 8 bases, in that order; junction bases with no gene match: 2.

This clone was seen only once. The J gene is TRBJ1-4, the V gene TRBV7-8, with D perhaps matching TRBD1 (6 bases). Per the germline V gene, CDR1 is SGHVS and CDR2 is FQNEAQ. Trimming left V 5 bases short and J 7 bases short, with 20 bases between. The CDR3 runs 16 residues. CDR3 loop: CASSLKGVTASEKLFF. For the CDR3, the DNA is TGTGCCAGCAGCCTCAAGGGGGTAACGGCGAGTGAAAAACTGTTTTTT.

The V and J genes are TRBV6-5 and TRBJ2-7; 7 bases are shared with TRBD1. The V gene's germline CDR1 is MNHEY and CDR2 SVGAGI. With V trimmed by 7 bases and J by 1 base, 4 bases remained unmatched. This CDR3 has 13 residues. Here the CDR3 DNA reads TGTGCCAGCACTTTGACAGGGTCCTACGAGCAGTACTTC. Its protein is CASTLTGSYEQYF.

V usage is TRBV30 and J usage is TRBJ2-7, with D perhaps matching TRBD2 (5 bases). The ends were cut back, 2 bases at V and 3 bases at J, with 35 bases in the middle. The germline V gene has CDR1 GTSNPN and CDR2 SVGIG (reference sequence). There are 21 residues in the CDR3. The CDR3 here is CAWSLLRSDFRAKVGIYEQYF. CDR3 sequence (DNA): TGTGCCTGGAGTCTTTTAAGGTCCGACTTCCGGGCGAAAGTCGGGATCTACGAGCAGTACTTC.

The chain joins TRBV5-1 to TRBJ1-2, with 7 bases fitting TRBD1. The CDR3 sequence is 14 residues long. V lost 5 bases to trimming and J lost 2 bases; unmatched junction nucleotides: 6. From germline, CDR1 is SGHRS and CDR2 YFSETQ. As DNA, the CDR3 is TGCGCCAGCAGTCCCGACAGGGCCAACTATGGCTACACCTTC. Residues: CASSPDRANYGYTF.

This rearrangement joins TRBV3-1 (or the pseudogene TRBV3-2) to TRBJ1-5, with D possibly being TRBD1 (6 bases). V gave up 9 bases and J gave up 0 bases, with 12 bases separating them. The germline V gene has CDR1 LGHDT and CDR2 YNNKEL (reference sequence). The CDR3 is 14 amino acids. CDR3 in DNA: TGTGCCAGTTCCGGGACAAATAGCAATCAGCCCCAGCATTTT. It codes for CASSGTNSNQPQHF.

Here the CDR3 DNA reads TGTGCCAGCAGTTTATATGCGGGAGTGCAGTACTTC. It specifies CASSLYAGVQYF. J is TRBJ2-7 and V is TRBV27, with 7 positions matching TRBD2. This CDR3 comprises 12 residues. The J segment lost 9 bases and the V segment lost 1 base, leaving 3 bases of the junction unmatched. Germline V gives CDR1 MNHEY, CDR2 SMNVEV (reference sequence).

The chain recombines TRBV19 with TRBJ2-7; the match to TRBD2 covers 9 bases. The V segment lost 3 bases and the J segment 0 bases; nucleotides outside the gene matches: 12. The CDR3 consists of 18 residues. The germline CDR1 and CDR2 sequences are LNHDA and SQIVND (reference sequence). The CDR3 is CASSIVAGDASFSYEQYF. For the CDR3, the DNA is TGTGCCAGTAGTATTGTAGCGGGAGATGCTTCTTTCTCCTACGAGCAGTACTTC.

This sequence joins TRBV30 and TRBJ2-1; 10 bases are a match to TRBD2. Germline lookup yields CDR1 GTSNPN and CDR2 SVGIG (reference sequence). The junction had 4 bases not matched to a gene; V was cut back by 3 bases and J by 2 bases. This CDR3 has 15 amino acids. For the CDR3, the DNA is TGTGCCTGGAGGTCCCTAGCGGGAGCCTACAATGAGCAGTTCTTC. Its protein product is CAWRSLAGAYNEQFF.

The chain recombines TRBV28 with TRBJ2-5; 11 bases map to TRBD2. CDR3 size: 16 residues. Germline V gene sequence: CDR1 MDHEN, CDR2 SYDVKM. J gave up 2 bases and V 6 bases, and 8 bases lay outside the gene matches. The CDR3 DNA reads TGTGCCAGCAGGAAGACTAGCGGGACGTTACAAGAGACCCAGTACTTC. Protein: CASRKTSGTLQETQYF.

The chain joins TRBV29-1 to TRBJ1-2; D not resolved. The ends were cut back, 2 bases at V and 4 bases at J, with 11 bases in the middle. This CDR3 has 13 residues. Germline V gene lookup returns CDR1 SQVTM and CDR2 ANQGSEA. The CDR3 sequence is CSVELLSGYGYTF. CDR3 DNA: TGCAGCGTTGAACTACTTTCAGGCTATGGCTACACCTTC.

This clone showed up just a few times. The rearrangement uses TRBV7-8 and TRBJ2-7; D remains ambiguous. V was clipped by 0 bases and J by 2 bases, with 17 bases between them. CDR1 SGHVS and CDR2 FQNEAQ come from the germline V gene. CDR3 length equals 17 residues. For the CDR3, the DNA is TGTGCCAGCAGCTTAGCGTCGGGTACAATACAAGCCTACGAGCAGTACTTC. It is translated as CASSLASGTIQAYEQYF.

This chain connects TRBV7-8 to TRBJ1-6; TRBD1 matches 9 bases. Per the germline V gene, CDR1 is SGHVS and CDR2 is FQNEAQ. The CDR3 runs to 16 residues. Germline trimming cut 5 bases from V and 5 bases from J; bases unmatched to any gene: 7. The CDR3 loop reads CASSREGQGDNSPLHF. The CDR3 region has the DNA TGTGCCAGCAGCCGAGAGGGACAGGGAGATAATTCACCCCTCCACTTT.

This chain uses TRBV7-2 with TRBJ1-3; TRBD1 is a possible D gene (6 bases). With 5 bases removed from V and 5 bases from J, the gap between germline ends came to 13 bases. The CDR3 runs to 14 residues. Germline V lookup: CDR1 SGHTA, CDR2 FQGNSA. The CDR3 loop reads CASSPRGTRNTIYF. The CDR3 bases are TGTGCCAGCAGCCCCAGGGGTACGAGAAACACCATATATTTT. The variable domain in full, completed from reference TRBV7-2 and TRBJ1-3, reads GAGVSQSPSNKVTEKGKDVELRCDPISGHTALYWYRQSLGQGLEFLIYFQGNSAPDKSGLPSDRFSAERTGGSVSTLTIQRTQQEDSAVYLCASSPRGTRNTIYFGEGSWLTVV.